These 28 T cell receptor beta chains originate from one sample sequenced in a study of OX40 agonist ivuxolimab in advanced cancers. Sequencing used immunoSEQ multiplex PCR; TCRdb keeps in-frame clones, though not all of them. The sample yields about 82,000 clones, approximately 85% seen once. The sample was CD4+ or CD8+ T cells sorted from blood, taken in a trial of the OX40 agonist ivuxolimab. These receptors all come from an adult with an advanced solid tumor such as melanoma, head and neck, liver or kidney cancer.

This clone showed up just once. The genes are TRBV7-2 and TRBJ2-7; D remains ambiguous. Trimming shortened V by 5 bases and J by 4 bases, and 12 bases separated the two germline ends. This CDR3 is 13 amino acids long. Germline CDR1 reads SGHTA; CDR2 reads FQGNSA. Here the CDR3 reads CASSPRSNYEQYF. CDR3 coding DNA: TGTGCCAGCAGCCCACGGTCGAATTACGAGCAGTACTTC.

V gene TRBV27 combines with J gene TRBJ2-3; a weak D match, TRBD1 (6 bases). Germline V CDR1 and CDR2: MNHEY, SMNVEV (reference sequence). This CDR3 region has 13 residues. Trimming pared 4 bases from V and 6 bases from J, leaving 11 bases between. CDR3 amino acids: CASSYDRTDTQYF. In DNA, the CDR3 is TGTGCCAGCAGTTATGACAGGACGGATACGCAGTATTTT.

This CDR3 reads CASSLVGSNQETQYF. CDR3 DNA: TGCGCCAGCAGCCTAGTAGGCTCCAATCAAGAGACCCAGTACTTC. The J gene is TRBJ2-5, the V gene TRBV5-1; no firm D call. The germline V gene has CDR1 SGHRS and CDR2 YFSETQ. The CDR3 covers 15 residues. V dropped 4 bases and J dropped 2 bases, with 15 bases sitting between them.

The chain employs TRBV7-3 and TRBJ1-2; D possibly corresponds to TRBD1 (6 bases). The CDR3 contains 15 residues. CDR1 is SGHTA and CDR2 is FQGTGA in the germline V gene. V was clipped by 3 bases and J by 4 bases, with 15 bases between them. The CDR3 DNA sequence: TGTGCCAGCAGCTTGACCGGGACAACAGTCTATGGCTACACCTTC. Translated, it gives CASSLTGTTVYGYTF.

The chain joins TRBV5-1 to TRBJ2-1, with 9 nucleotides matching TRBD2. CDR1 is SGHRS, CDR2 YFSETQ, per germline. The CDR3 is made up of 13 amino acids. Germline trimming cut 4 bases from V and 6 bases from J; bases unmatched to any gene: 2. CDR3 DNA: TGCGCCAGCAGCGGCGGGGGGGCCAATGAGCAGTTCTTC. Protein sequence: CASSGGGANEQFF.

The chain has TRBV2 and TRBJ1-6; no clear D gene. V was pared by 9 bases and J by 10 bases, with 16 bases between. The CDR3 covers 13 residues. Germline lookup yields CDR1 SNHLY and CDR2 FYNNEI. CDR3 protein: CASSADLRSPLHF. The CDR3 coding sequence is TGTGCCAGTTCAGCGGACCTGCGCTCACCCCTCCACTTT.

This clone has just one count. J is TRBJ1-6 and V is TRBV5-6; D perhaps matches TRBD1 (5 bases). Trimming cost V 0 bases and J 9 bases, with 19 bases left between them. This CDR3 has 17 amino acids. Per germline, CDR1 SGHDT and CDR2 YYEEEE. CDR3 coding DNA: TGTGCCAGCAGCTTGGCAGGGTCCGCACCGCTGAGTTCACCCCTCCACTTT. Encoded protein: CASSLAGSAPLSSPLHF.

The V call is TRBV28, the J call TRBJ1-1, with TRBD1 as a possible D gene (6 bases). Germline CDR1 reads MDHEN; CDR2 reads SYDVKM. Trimming removed 6 bases at V and 4 bases at J, with 21 bases between. CDR3 size: 16 residues. The CDR3 loop reads CASRTRGGGGLTEAFF. CDR3 nucleotide sequence: TGTGCCAGCAGAACAAGGGGGGGCGGAGGTCTCACTGAAGCTTTCTTT.

The chain combines TRBV19 with TRBJ1-1, with a tentative D call TRBD1 (6 bases). Germline lookup yields CDR1 LNHDA and CDR2 SQIVND (reference sequence). V was trimmed by 6 bases and J by 7 bases, leaving 15 bases between them. This CDR3 region has 13 residues. The CDR3, as DNA: TGTGCCAGTAGGATACAGGGCCTCGGTGAAGCTTTCTTT. This encodes CASRIQGLGEAFF.

The CDR3 DNA is TGTGCCAGCAGCTCGATTGGATTGAACACTGAAGCTTTCTTT. Translation gives CASSSIGLNTEAFF. This chain links TRBV7-9 with TRBJ1-1; no clear D. Trimming took 4 bases from V and 0 from J, leaving 9 bases between them. CDR1 and CDR2 from the germline V gene are SEHNR and FQNEAQ (reference sequence). There are 14 residues in the CDR3.

This sequence joins TRBV6-6 and TRBJ1-5; maybe TRBD1 (5 bases). This CDR3 is built from 16 residues. The ends were cut back, 7 bases at V and 7 bases at J, with 23 bases in the middle. CDR1 and CDR2 (germline): MNHNY, SVGAGI (reference sequence). CDR3: CASTWAGPRGMQPQHF. Written as DNA, the CDR3 is TGTGCCAGCACCTGGGCGGGCCCAAGGGGAATGCAGCCCCAGCATTTT.

This chain connects TRBV10-3 to TRBJ1-1, with TRBD1 matching 10 bases. V was clipped by 7 bases and J by 1 base; unmatched bases: 6. CDR1 ENHRY and CDR2 SYGVKD come from the germline V gene. The CDR3 runs to 15 residues. The CDR3 coding sequence is TGTGCCATCAAGGGGACAGGGGACACGAACACTGAAGCTTTCTTT. Amino acid sequence: CAIKGTGDTNTEAFF.

CDR3 DNA: TGTGCCGCGCGGGGACAGGTGCTAGGGGGCTACACCTTC. It is translated as CAARGQVLGGYTF. The chain joins TRBV10-3 to TRBJ1-2, with 8 nucleotides matching TRBD1. V was pared by 11 bases and J by 8 bases, with 13 bases of the junction left unmatched. This CDR3 contains 13 residues. In germline, CDR1 is ENHRY, CDR2 SYGVKD.

The chain has TRBV28 and TRBJ2-7; 7 bases are a match to TRBD1. CDR1 is MDHEN, CDR2 SYDVKM, per germline. The junction had 4 bases not matched to a gene; V was cut back by 3 bases and J by 5 bases. The CDR3 consists of 13 residues. This CDR3 reads CASSLTGRNEQYV. In DNA, the CDR3 is TGTGCCAGCAGTTTGACAGGGAGAAACGAGCAGTACGTC.

V usage is TRBV11-3 and J usage is TRBJ1-1, with 7 bases aligning to TRBD1. The CDR3 runs 15 residues. V lost 5 bases and J lost 3; bases outside the gene matches: 9. CDR1 is SGHNT, CDR2 YENEEA, per germline. CDR3 sequence reads: CASSHSQQGYTEAFF. The CDR3 nucleotides are TGTGCCAGCAGCCACTCTCAACAGGGGTACACTGAAGCTTTCTTT.

The genes are TRBV7-2 and TRBJ2-2, with TRBD2 matching over 7 bases. The V gene end was trimmed by 5 bases and the J gene end by 6 bases; junction bases not matched to a gene: 9. The CDR3 covers 15 residues. Looked up from germline, CDR1 is SGHTA and CDR2 is FQGNSA. The CDR3 loop is CASSRLALRAGELFF. The CDR3 DNA reads as TGTGCCAGCAGCCGACTAGCACTGAGGGCCGGGGAGCTGTTTTTT.

The chain employs TRBV25-1 and TRBJ2-2; D is tentatively TRBD1 or TRBD2 (5 bases each). Germline V gene lookup returns CDR1 MGHDK and CDR2 SYGVNS. CDR3 length: 13 amino acids. V shed 7 bases and J shed 6 bases, with 12 bases lying between them. This chain's CDR3 is CASTPWGSGELFF. CDR3 in DNA: TGTGCCAGCACCCCTTGGGGGTCCGGGGAGCTGTTTTTT.

The chain uses TRBV5-1 and TRBJ2-5; D perhaps matches TRBD1 (6 bases). V lost 0 bases to trimming and J lost 5 bases, with 11 bases between them. CDR3 length equals 14 residues. The germline CDR1 and CDR2 sequences are SGHRS and YFSETQ. Here the CDR3 reads CASSLGQGRETQYF. The CDR3 region has the DNA TGCGCCAGCAGCTTGGGGCAGGGGCGCGAGACCCAGTACTTC.

The chain carries TRBV5-5 and TRBJ2-7; a possible D gene is TRBD2 (5 bases). CDR1 and CDR2 from the germline V gene are SGHKS and YYEKEE (reference sequence). CDR3 length: 13 amino acids. Trimming removed 0 bases from V and 2 bases from J, with 6 bases in between. The CDR3 bases are TGTGCCAGCAGCTTGGCCGGGACCTACGAGCAGTACGTC. Its translation: CASSLAGTYEQYV.

V usage is TRBV18 and J usage is TRBJ2-3; 8 bases match TRBD2. Germline V gene data show CDR1 as KGHSH and CDR2 as LQKENI. J lost 4 bases, V lost 6 bases, and 9 bases had no gene match. The CDR3 runs to 15 residues. The CDR3 DNA reads as TGTGCCAGCTCCCCGACTAGCGCGAATTCAGATACGCAGTATTTT. Translating it yields CASSPTSANSDTQYF.

CDR3 sequence reads: CASSQGALGQGLETQYF. The DNA of the CDR3 is TGCGCCAGCAGCCAAGGTGCTTTGGGACAGGGATTAGAGACCCAGTACTTC. The gene calls are TRBV4-1 and TRBJ2-5; 9 bases are shared with TRBD1. The germline V gene encodes CDR1 MGHRA and CDR2 YSYEKL. This CDR3 is built from 17 residues. The J segment lost 4 bases and the V segment lost 1 base, leaving 10 bases of the junction unmatched.

V and J are TRBV7-9 and TRBJ2-1, with D hard to call. CDR1 and CDR2 (germline): SEHNR, FQNEAQ (reference sequence). The V gene lost 2 bases and the J gene lost 4 bases, with 15 bases spanning the gap. CDR3 length equals 16 residues. This CDR3 reads CASSLLLPGTYNEQFF. Written as DNA, the CDR3 is TGTGCCAGCAGCTTATTGTTGCCAGGAACATACAATGAGCAGTTCTTC.

The chain combines TRBV9 with TRBJ2-3; D gene uncertain. Germline CDR1 is SGDLS and CDR2 is YYNGEE. Trimming left V 4 bases short and J 3 bases short, with 18 bases between. This CDR3 region has 16 residues. For the CDR3, the DNA is TGTGCCAGCAGCACGGAAACGAGCTCTAGAACAGATACGCAGTATTTT. Translating gives CASSTETSSRTDTQYF.

This chain links TRBV5-1 with TRBJ1-2; 7 bases line up with TRBD1. The CDR3 length is 15 residues. V shed 6 bases and J 2 bases; nucleotides not matched to a gene: 10. Per germline, CDR1 SGHRS and CDR2 YFSETQ. The CDR3 region has the DNA TGCGCCAGCACACTGGATAACAGGGGAAACTATGGCTACACCTTC. Protein sequence: CASTLDNRGNYGYTF.

The J gene is TRBJ2-7, the V gene TRBV2, with TRBD1 matching 7 bases. Germline V gene sequence: CDR1 SNHLY, CDR2 FYNNEI. J was trimmed by 5 bases and V by 3 bases; bases with no gene match: 7. The CDR3 consists of 14 residues. CDR3 sequence reads: CASSEYRGWDEQYV. The CDR3 DNA sequence: TGTGCCAGCAGTGAGTACAGGGGTTGGGACGAGCAGTACGTC.

V is TRBV19 and J is TRBJ2-1; D is ambiguous. The CDR3 has 9 amino acids. CDR1 and CDR2 from the germline V gene are LNHDA and SQIVND (reference sequence). Trimming pared 3 bases from V and 9 bases from J, leaving 0 bases between. Written as DNA, the CDR3 is TGTGCCAGTAGTATTGAGCAGTTCTTC. Protein: CASSIEQFF.

About this clone itself: At one boundary the junction diverges from the germline segment, which might be a read error. This chain links TRBV7-7 with TRBJ2-3, with D tentatively TRBD2 (9 bases). Germline loops: CDR1 SSHAT, CDR2 FNYEAQ (reference sequence). The CDR3 contains 16 residues. CDR3 sequence reads: CASSQGAGGPSDTQYF. The DNA of the CDR3 is TGTGCTAGCAGCCAGGGGGCGGGAGGGCCGTCAGATACGCAGTATTTT.

This CDR3 is CASSERELQPQHF. Here the CDR3 DNA reads TGCGCCAGCAGTGAGAGGGAATTACAGCCCCAGCATTTT. The chain is built from TRBV10-1 and TRBJ1-5; D uncertain. The germline V gene has CDR1 WNHNN and CDR2 SYGVQD (reference sequence). This CDR3 has 13 residues. V was shortened by 2 bases and J by 7 bases, with 9 bases between the two germline ends.